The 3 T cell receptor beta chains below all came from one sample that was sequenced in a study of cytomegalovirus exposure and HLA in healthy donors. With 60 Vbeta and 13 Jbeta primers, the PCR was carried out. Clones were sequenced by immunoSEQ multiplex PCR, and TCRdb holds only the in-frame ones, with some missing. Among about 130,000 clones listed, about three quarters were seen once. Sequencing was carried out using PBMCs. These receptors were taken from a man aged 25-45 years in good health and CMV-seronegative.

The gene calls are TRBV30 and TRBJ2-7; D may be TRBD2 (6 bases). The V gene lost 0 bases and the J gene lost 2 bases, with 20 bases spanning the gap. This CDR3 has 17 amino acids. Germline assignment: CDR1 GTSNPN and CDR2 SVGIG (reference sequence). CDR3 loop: CAWSVPPGLTSTYEQYF. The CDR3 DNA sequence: TGTGCCTGGAGTGTACCCCCGGGACTCACTTCAACCTACGAGCAGTACTTC.

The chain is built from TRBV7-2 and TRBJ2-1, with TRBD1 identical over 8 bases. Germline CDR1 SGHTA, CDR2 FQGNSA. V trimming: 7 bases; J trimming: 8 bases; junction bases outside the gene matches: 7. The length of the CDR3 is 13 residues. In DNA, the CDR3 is TGTGCCAGCACCCTGGACAGGGACCATGAGCAGTTCTTC. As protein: CASTLDRDHEQFF.

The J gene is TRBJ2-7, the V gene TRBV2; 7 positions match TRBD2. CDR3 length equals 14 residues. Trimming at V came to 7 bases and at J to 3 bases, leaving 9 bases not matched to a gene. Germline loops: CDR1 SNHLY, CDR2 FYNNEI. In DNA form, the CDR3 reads TGTGCCAGCACCTTGGGACGCGGGGGCTACGAGCAGTACTTC. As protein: CASTLGRGGYEQYF.